Listed below are T cell receptor beta chains from one sample, sequenced in a study of T cell responses to AZD1222 COVID-19 vaccine. Measured with immunoSEQ multiplex PCR; TCRdb has only the in-frame clones, and not every one. The sample consists of around 140,000 clones, more than 85% of them appearing once. The material sequenced was peripheral blood, taken 28 days after the second AZD1222 dose. These receptor sequences come from an adult who received the AZD1222 COVID-19 vaccine. Each CDR3 is given with its conserved first and last residue. The order of the fields is CDR3 length, V gene, J gene, clone size, D gene, CDR3 DNA, CDR3 protein. D genes are given only for firm matches. Not every row has a clone size; where given, it reads once, few, many or a size class.

20,TRBV6-2/TRBV6-3,TRBJ2-1,.,TRBD2,TGTGCCAGCAGTTACCCCCGGACTAGCGGGAGGACCCCGGACTACAATGAGCAGTTCTTC,CASSYPRTSGRTPDYNEQFF
12,TRBV5-5,TRBJ1-1,.,TRBD1,TGTGCCAGCAGTTCAAACCGACAGGGAGCTTTCTTT,CASSSNRQGAFF
14,TRBV7-9,TRBJ2-1,.,.,TGTGCCAGCAGCATAAGCGGAGATTACAATGAGCAGTTCTTC,CASSISGDYNEQFF
16,TRBV2,TRBJ1-6,.,TRBD1,TGTGCCAGCAGTGGGCAACAGGGGACCCGAGGGTCACCCCTCCACTTT,CASSGQQGTRGSPLHF
17,TRBV6-6,TRBJ1-1,.,TRBD1,TGTGCCAGCAGTCCGGGCAACGGACAGGGGGTTCTGTCGGAAGCTTTCTTT,CASSPGNGQGVLSEAFF
11,TRBV12-3/TRBV12-4,TRBJ1-4,.,.,TGTGCCAGCAGTTCGTATGAAAAACTGTTTTTT,CASSSYEKLFF
14,TRBV5-5,TRBJ1-6,.,.,TGTGCCAGCAGCTTTAAGGGGACGAATTCACCCCTCCACTTT,CASSFKGTNSPLHF
18,TRBV19,TRBJ1-5,.,.,TGTGCCAGTAGTATCGAACCCAGGACCACCGGGTTCAATCAGCCCCAGCATTTT,CASSIEPRTTGFNQPQHF
11,TRBV7-2,TRBJ2-1,.,.,TGTGCCAGCGGGGGCTACAATGAGCAGTTCTTC,CASGGYNEQFF
13,TRBV5-4,TRBJ1-1,.,.,TGTGCCAGCAGCTTGCTAGGGGACACTGAAGCTTTCTTT,CASSLLGDTEAFF
15,TRBV14,TRBJ1-2,.,.,TGTGCCAGCAGCCAAGATATCAGGGCCAACTATGGCTACACCTTC,CASSQDIRANYGYTF
17,TRBV6-1,TRBJ2-3,.,TRBD2,TGTGCCAGCAGTGAACTACTCGCGGGAGAAGGGCCAGATACGCAGTATTTT,CASSELLAGEGPDTQYF
16,TRBV2,TRBJ1-6,.,.,TGTGCCAGCAGAGGGGACCGGAGCTCCTATAATTCACCCCTCCACTTT,CASRGDRSSYNSPLHF
17,TRBV6-1,TRBJ1-6,.,.,TGTGCCAGCAGTGAAGCGAAGAGAAAGGGGGGTAATTCACCCCTCCACTTT,CASSEAKRKGGNSPLHF
14,TRBV11-2,TRBJ2-7,few,.,TGTGCCAGCACCGAAGGATCGTCGGTCAACGAGCAGTACTTC,CASTEGSSVNEQYF
15,TRBV6-1,TRBJ2-3,.,.,TGTGCCAGCAGTGAAAAAAGATCCCTTGTAGATACGCAGTATTTT,CASSEKRSLVDTQYF
12,TRBV10-3,TRBJ1-2,.,.,TGTGCCACCCTAGGCGGGGCGAGGGGCTACACCTTC,CATLGGARGYTF
12,TRBV3-1/TRBV3-2,TRBJ2-3,.,.,TGTGCCAGCAGTAGAACGACAGATACGCAGTATTTT,CASSRTTDTQYF
13,TRBV30,TRBJ1-5,.,TRBD1,TGTGCCTGGAGTGGACAGGGGGCTCAGCCCCAGCATTTT,CAWSGQGAQPQHF
14,TRBV28,TRBJ1-4,.,.,TGTGCCAGCAGTCGAACGGGGGTGCGGGAAAAACTGTTTTTT,CASSRTGVREKLFF
12,TRBV7-8,TRBJ2-7,.,.,TGTGCCAGCTCCAGATACTCCTACGAGCAGTACTTC,CASSRYSYEQYF
14,TRBV6-5,TRBJ1-2,once,.,TGTGCCAGCAGTTACTCGCCAGGAACCTATGGCTACACCTTC,CASSYSPGTYGYTF
14,TRBV6-1,TRBJ1-5,.,.,TGTGCCAGCCTCTCCGCAGGGAGCAATCAGCCCCAGCATTTT,CASLSAGSNQPQHF
16,TRBV2,TRBJ2-5,.,TRBD2,TGTGCCAGCAGTTTGGGACTAGCGGGAGTGGGAGAGACCCAGTACTTC,CASSLGLAGVGETQYF
16,TRBV5-1,TRBJ2-3,once,.,TGCGCCAGCAGCTTGAGGTCCGCGGAGAGAACAGATACGCAGTATTTT,CASSLRSAERTDTQYF
15,TRBV25-1,TRBJ2-7,.,.,TGTGCCAGCAGTGACCAAAGACAGCGAACCTACGAGCAGTACTTC,CASSDQRQRTYEQYF
16,TRBV28,TRBJ1-3,.,.,TGTGCCAGCAGCCTCCCCATAGGGGCTGCTGGAAACACCATATATTTT,CASSLPIGAAGNTIYF
14,TRBV3-1/TRBV3-2,TRBJ1-1,.,.,TGTGCCAGCAGCCAAGGAGGGGGAAACACTGAAGCTTTCTTT,CASSQGGGNTEAFF
12,TRBV6-5,TRBJ1-1,.,.,TGTGCCAGCGGGGAGGGAACAGGGAAAGCTTTCTTT,CASGEGTGKAFF
13,TRBV12-3/TRBV12-4,TRBJ1-1,.,.,TGTGCCAGCACCCTGGCGGCCCAGGCCGAAGCTTTCTTT,CASTLAAQAEAFF
14,TRBV11-2,TRBJ1-1,.,.,TGTGCCAGCAGCTTGGTAGCGGGGAGAACTGAAGCTTTCTTT,CASSLVAGRTEAFF
15,TRBV4-3,TRBJ1-1,.,.,TGCGCCAGCAGCCAAGATTATGGGGGGGGGACTGAAGCTTTCTTT,CASSQDYGGGTEAFF
16,TRBV28,TRBJ1-1,.,TRBD1,TGTGCCAGCAGTTTCTCGTGGGGACAGGAAAACACTGAAGCTTTCTTT,CASSFSWGQENTEAFF
16,TRBV6-1,TRBJ1-1,.,.,TGTGCTAGCAGTGAATTATCCGGAATGGTGAACACTGAAGCTTTCTTT,CASSELSGMVNTEAFF
12,TRBV27,TRBJ1-2,.,.,TGTGCCAGCAAGGACACTAACTATGGCTACACCTTC,CASKDTNYGYTF
12,TRBV3-1/TRBV3-2,TRBJ2-3,.,.,TGTGCCAGCAGCCTCAACGAGGATACGCAGTATTTT,CASSLNEDTQYF
13,TRBV6-5,TRBJ2-5,.,TRBD2,TGTGCCAGCATAACTAGCGGGGGTAAGACCCAGTACTTC,CASITSGGKTQYF
14,TRBV5-6,TRBJ1-1,.,.,TGTGCCAGCAGCAAGGACAGACAAAACACTGAAGCTTTCTTT,CASSKDRQNTEAFF
13,TRBV6-5,TRBJ2-2,.,.,TGTGCCAGCAGTTACTGGAACACCGGGGAGCTGTTTTTT,CASSYWNTGELFF
14,TRBV5-4,TRBJ2-1,.,.,TGTGCCAGCAGTTACCAGACTGCCAGCAATGAGCAGTTCTTC,CASSYQTASNEQFF
15,TRBV5-1,TRBJ1-2,.,.,TGCGCCAGCAGGGAGCCCTACGTAGCTATAGGAGGCTACACCTTC,CASREPYVAIGGYTF
12,TRBV7-2,TRBJ2-7,.,.,TGTGCCAGCAGCTTAGCTCAGCGCGAGCAGTACTTC,CASSLAQREQYF
15,TRBV7-3,TRBJ2-6,.,.,TGTGCCAGCAGCCAAGGATCGGGTGAGGCCAACGTCCTGACTTTC,CASSQGSGEANVLTF
15,TRBV28,TRBJ1-4,.,TRBD1,TGTGCCAGCACTGGACCGGGACAGGGTGGAGAAAAACTGTTTTTT,CASTGPGQGGEKLFF
13,TRBV18,TRBJ1-5,.,TRBD1,TGTGCCAGCTCCCGGGACAGTAATCAGCCCCAGCATTTT,CASSRDSNQPQHF
13,TRBV28,TRBJ1-6,.,.,TGTGCCAGCAGCCCAGGGCGCGTTTCACCCCTCCACTTT,CASSPGRVSPLHF
18,TRBV27,TRBJ1-4,.,TRBD1,TGTGCCAGCAGTCCCCAGGGGGGGAGGGGGAGAACTAATGAAAAACTGTTTTTT,CASSPQGGRGRTNEKLFF
15,TRBV20-1,TRBJ1-3,many,.,TGCAGTGCTAGTCTCCCGACCTTCTCTGGAAACACCATATATTTT,CSASLPTFSGNTIYF